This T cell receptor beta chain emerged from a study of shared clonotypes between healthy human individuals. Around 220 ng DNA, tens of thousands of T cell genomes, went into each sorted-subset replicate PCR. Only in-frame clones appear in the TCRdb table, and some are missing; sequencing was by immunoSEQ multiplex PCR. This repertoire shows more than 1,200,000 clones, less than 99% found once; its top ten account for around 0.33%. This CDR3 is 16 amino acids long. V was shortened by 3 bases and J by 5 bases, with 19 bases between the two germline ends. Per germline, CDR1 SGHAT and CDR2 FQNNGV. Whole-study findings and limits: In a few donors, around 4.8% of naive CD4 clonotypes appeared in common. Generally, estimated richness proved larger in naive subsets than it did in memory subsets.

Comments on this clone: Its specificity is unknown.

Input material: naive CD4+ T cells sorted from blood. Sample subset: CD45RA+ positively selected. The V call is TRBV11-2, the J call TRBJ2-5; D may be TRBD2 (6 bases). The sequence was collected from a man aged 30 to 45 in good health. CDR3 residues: CASSLTGTPWGETQYF. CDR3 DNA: TGTGCCAGCAGCTTGACCGGGACTCCATGGGGGGAGACCCAGTACTTC.